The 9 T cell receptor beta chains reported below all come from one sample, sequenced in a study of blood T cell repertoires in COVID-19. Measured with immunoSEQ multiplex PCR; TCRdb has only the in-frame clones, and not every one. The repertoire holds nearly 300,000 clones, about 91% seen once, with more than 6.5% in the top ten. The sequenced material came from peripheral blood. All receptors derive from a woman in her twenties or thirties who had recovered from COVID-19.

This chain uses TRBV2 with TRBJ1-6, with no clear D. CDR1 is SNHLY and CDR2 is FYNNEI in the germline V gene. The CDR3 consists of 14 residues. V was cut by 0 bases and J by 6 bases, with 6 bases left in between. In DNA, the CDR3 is TGTGCCAGCAGTGAAGCAACGGGTAATTCACCCCTCCACTTT. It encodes CASSEATGNSPLHF.

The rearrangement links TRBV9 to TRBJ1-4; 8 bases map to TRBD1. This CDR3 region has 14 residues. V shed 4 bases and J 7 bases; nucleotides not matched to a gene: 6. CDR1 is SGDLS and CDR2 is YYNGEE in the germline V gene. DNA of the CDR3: TGTGCCAGCAGCCTTCGACAGGGGAGTGAAAAACTGTTTTTT. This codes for CASSLRQGSEKLFF.

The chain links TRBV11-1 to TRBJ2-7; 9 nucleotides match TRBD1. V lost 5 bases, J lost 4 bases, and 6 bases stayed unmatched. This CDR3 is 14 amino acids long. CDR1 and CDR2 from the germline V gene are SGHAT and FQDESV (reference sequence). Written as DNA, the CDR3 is TGTGCCAGCAGCACCGGACAGGGGAGGTACGAGCAGTACTTC. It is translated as CASSTGQGRYEQYF.

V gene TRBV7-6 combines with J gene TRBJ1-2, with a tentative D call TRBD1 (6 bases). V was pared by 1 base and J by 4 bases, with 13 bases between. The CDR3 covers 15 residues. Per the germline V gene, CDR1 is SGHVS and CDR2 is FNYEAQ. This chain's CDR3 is CASSLGAGVTYGYTF. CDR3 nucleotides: TGTGCCAGCAGCTTAGGGGCAGGGGTTACCTATGGCTACACCTTC.

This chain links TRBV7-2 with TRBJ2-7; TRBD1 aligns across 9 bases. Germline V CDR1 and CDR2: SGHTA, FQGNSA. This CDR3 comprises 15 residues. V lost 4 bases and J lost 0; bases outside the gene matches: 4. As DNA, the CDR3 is TGTGCCAGCAGCTACAAGACAGGGGGCTCCTACGAGCAGTACTTC. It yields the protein CASSYKTGGSYEQYF. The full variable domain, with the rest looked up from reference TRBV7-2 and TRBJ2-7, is GAGVSQSPSNKVTEKGKDVELRCDPISGHTALYWYRQSLGQGLEFLIYFQGNSAPDKSGLPSDRFSAERTGGSVSTLTIQRTQQEDSAVYLCASSYKTGGSYEQYFGPGTRLTVT.

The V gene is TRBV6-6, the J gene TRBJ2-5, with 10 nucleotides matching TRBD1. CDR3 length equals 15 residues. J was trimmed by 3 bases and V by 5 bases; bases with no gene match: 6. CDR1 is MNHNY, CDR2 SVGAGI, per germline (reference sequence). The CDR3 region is CASSQRDRGKETQYF. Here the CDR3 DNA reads TGTGCCAGCAGTCAACGGGACAGGGGAAAAGAGACCCAGTACTTC.

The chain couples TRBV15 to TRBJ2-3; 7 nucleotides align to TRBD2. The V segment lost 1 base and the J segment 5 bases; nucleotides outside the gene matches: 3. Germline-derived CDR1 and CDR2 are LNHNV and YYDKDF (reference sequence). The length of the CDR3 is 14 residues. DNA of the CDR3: TGTGCCACCAGCAGAGTAGCTAGCGGAGATACGCAGTATTTT. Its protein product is CATSRVASGDTQYF. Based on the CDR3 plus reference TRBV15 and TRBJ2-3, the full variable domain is DAMVIQNPRYQVTQFGKPVTLSCSQTLNHNVMYWYQQKSSQAPKLLFHYYDKDFNNEADTPDNFQSRRPNTSFCFLDIRSPGLGDTAMYLCATSRVASGDTQYFGPGTRLTVL.

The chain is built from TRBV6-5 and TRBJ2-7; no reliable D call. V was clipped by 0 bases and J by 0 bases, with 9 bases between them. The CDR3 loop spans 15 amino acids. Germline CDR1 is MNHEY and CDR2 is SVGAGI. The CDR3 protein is CASSYSFQASYEQYF. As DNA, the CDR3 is TGTGCCAGCAGTTACTCGTTCCAGGCCTCCTACGAGCAGTACTTC.

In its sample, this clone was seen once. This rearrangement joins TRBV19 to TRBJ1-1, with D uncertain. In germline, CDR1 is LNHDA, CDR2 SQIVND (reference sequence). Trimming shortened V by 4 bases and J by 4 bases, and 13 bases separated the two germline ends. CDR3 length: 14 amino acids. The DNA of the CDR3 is TGTGCCAGTAGTACCCCATCGCAGGTCACTGAAGCTTTCTTT. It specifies CASSTPSQVTEAFF.